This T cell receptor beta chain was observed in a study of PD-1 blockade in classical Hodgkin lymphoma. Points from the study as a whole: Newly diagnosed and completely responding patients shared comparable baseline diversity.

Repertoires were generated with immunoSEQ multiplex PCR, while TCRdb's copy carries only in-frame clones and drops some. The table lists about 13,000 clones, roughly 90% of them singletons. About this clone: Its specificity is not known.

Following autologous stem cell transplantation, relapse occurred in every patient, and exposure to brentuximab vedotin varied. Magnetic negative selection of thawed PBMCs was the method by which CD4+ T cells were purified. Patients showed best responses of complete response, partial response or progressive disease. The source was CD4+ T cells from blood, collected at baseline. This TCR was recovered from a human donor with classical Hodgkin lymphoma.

CDR3 protein: CASSPPGQPSVTEAFF. The CDR3 coding sequence is TGTGCCAGCAGCCCTCCTGGCCAGCCCTCGGTCACTGAAGCTTTCTTT. The V call is TRBV7-9, the J call TRBJ1-1, with unresolved D. The V gene lost 5 bases and the J gene lost 4 bases, with 20 bases spanning the gap. The CDR3 totals 16 residues. Germline loops: CDR1 SEHNR, CDR2 FQNEAQ (reference sequence).